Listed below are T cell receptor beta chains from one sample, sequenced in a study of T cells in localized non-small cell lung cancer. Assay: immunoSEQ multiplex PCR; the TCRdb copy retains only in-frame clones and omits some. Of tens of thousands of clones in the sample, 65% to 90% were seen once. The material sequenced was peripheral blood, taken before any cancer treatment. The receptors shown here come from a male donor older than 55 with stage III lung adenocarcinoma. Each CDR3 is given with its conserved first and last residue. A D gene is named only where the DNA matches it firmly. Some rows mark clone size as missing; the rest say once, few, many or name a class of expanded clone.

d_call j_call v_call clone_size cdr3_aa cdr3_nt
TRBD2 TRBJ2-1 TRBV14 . CASSQTSSGKLWNEQFF TGTGCCAGCAGCCAAACATCAAGCGGGAAACTTTGGAATGAGCAGTTCTTC
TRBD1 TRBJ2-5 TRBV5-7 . CASSGQGGQETQYF TGTGCCAGCAGCGGACAGGGCGGGCAAGAGACCCAGTACTTC
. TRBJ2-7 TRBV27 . CASSPRGELLYEQYF TGTGCCAGCAGCCCGCGAGGAGAACTTCTCTACGAGCAGTACTTC
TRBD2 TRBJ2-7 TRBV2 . CASISELAGVGEQYF TGTGCCAGCATCTCGGAGCTAGCGGGGGTTGGCGAGCAGTACTTC
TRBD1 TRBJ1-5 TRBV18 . CASSPPTTGQGSRQPQHF TGTGCCAGCTCACCACCGACCACGGGACAGGGGAGTCGACAGCCCCAGCATTTT
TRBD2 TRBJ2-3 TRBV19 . CASSRGLAGAMLRASTDTQYF TGTGCCAGTAGTAGGGGACTAGCGGGGGCCATGCTCCGTGCTAGCACAGATACGCAGTATTTT
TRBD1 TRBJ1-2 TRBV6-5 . CASSYWDRPDGYTF TGTGCCAGCAGTTACTGGGACAGGCCAGATGGCTACACCTTC
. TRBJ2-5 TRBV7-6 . CASSLDQGTRAQYF TGTGCCAGCAGCTTAGACCAGGGGACAAGGGCCCAGTACTTC
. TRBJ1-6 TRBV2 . CASSGQQGNSPLHF TGTGCCAGCAGTGGACAGCAGGGAAATTCACCCCTCCACTTT
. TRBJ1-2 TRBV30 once CAFEDRSGLYGYTF TGTGCCTTCGAAGACAGGAGCGGGCTCTATGGCTACACCTTC
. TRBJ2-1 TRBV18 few CASSPQGYNEQFF TGTGCCAGCTCACCTCAGGGCTACAATGAGCAGTTCTTC
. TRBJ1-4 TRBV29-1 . CSARRGSSTNEKLFF TGCAGCGCCCGCAGGGGTTCTTCAACTAATGAAAAACTGTTTTTT
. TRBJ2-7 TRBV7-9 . CASSQKGGAYEQYF TGTGCCAGCAGTCAAAAGGGGGGAGCCTACGAGCAGTACTTC
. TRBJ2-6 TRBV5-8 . CASRPIRPFSGANVLTF TGTGCCAGCAGACCTATTCGACCGTTCTCTGGGGCCAACGTCCTGACTTTC
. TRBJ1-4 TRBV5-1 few CASSRGGKTNEKLFF TGCGCCAGCAGCCGCGGGGGGAAAACTAATGAAAAACTGTTTTTT
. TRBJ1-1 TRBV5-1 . CASSLGELTEAFF TGCGCCAGCAGCTTGGGAGAGTTGACTGAAGCTTTCTTT